The sequence of this T cell receptor beta chain was determined in a study of human T cells and chemical hapten exposure (dated by TCRdb to the early 2020s). For context, the study as a whole: For sensitization, 2% DPC in acetone was applied to a roughly 2 cm by roughly 2 cm area of upper inner arm skin. Throughout the approximately 24-week study period, patients were also given weekly therapeutic DPC doses on the scalp. Patch tests used Finn chambers with 0.01% DPC on the upper back, scored after 6 days by International Contact Dermatitis Research Group standards. The mostly female patient cohort included alopecia areata with under or over 50% scalp involvement, alopecia totalis and alopecia universalis. Libraries were pooled for sequencing, and variation in per-sample TCR yields was attributed mainly to small differences in library volumes within the pool. The study tracked peripheral blood TCR repertoire changes in vivo during primary and secondary sensitization to the hapten diphenylcyclopropenone (DPC) in alopecia patients. Patient blood was sampled pre-sensitization (week 0) and at 2, 6 and about 24 weeks after DPC sensitization. About 29 alopecia patients gave blood for TCR sequencing at one to four time points (pre-sensitization, 2, 6 and 24 weeks). What the work shows at the level of the full study, not this receptor alone: After repeated subsampling, the strength of the expansion versus patch-test correlation and the threshold at which it became significant changed. The number of TCRs above 1 in 1000 frequency did not change with DPC sensitization; there was no evidence of global repertoire structure alterations. Compared with pre-sensitization or healthy control sets, expanded TCRs formed significantly more large CDR3 similarity clusters, which is consistent with antigen-driven responses. Patch test score was positively correlated with the number of PT1 expanded TCRs, with significance at thresholds 8, 16 and 32 but not at 4. Because every patient had alopecia, a presumed autoimmune disease, the patients' immune response might differ from that of healthy individuals.

This clonotype was found a few times. The specificity of this receptor is unknown. Base qualities are not at hand, and no much larger clone is one base apart. The sample's time point label, in plain terms: pre-sensitization, week 0. Explained via the paper, the treatment or condition label denotes: therapeutic diphenylcyclopropenone sensitization with weekly scalp DPC. Blood at each patch-test visit was drawn before the patch test was applied. Patients were considered eligible if aged 18 to 70, diagnosed with alopecia and deemed suitable for DPC therapy, and patients were excluded if pregnant. Total RNA was extracted from unfractionated whole blood that had been collected in Tempus Blood RNA tubes. The library came from RACE. Instrument used: NextSeq 500. Library preparation attached unique molecular identifiers to individual cDNA molecules for quantitative, reproducible TCR counting. Both TCR alpha and TCR beta chains were sequenced from each blood RNA sample. In the authors' own workflow: The median number of TCRs per sample was 85,000 to 100,000, ranging from about 23,224 to 700,000. V, J and CDR3 annotation of the TCR reads was carried out using the Decombinator software suite. To make PS versus PT1 abundance plots, every sample was subsampled to the same number of TCRs (28,000). Expanded TCRs were defined as absent before sensitization and observed at least eight times at the 2-week time point. Through fastp at Q25 and MiXCR, TCRdb rebuilt clones from the public reads, retaining in-frame beta chains. Entries are consolidated by CDR3 protein sequence, retaining the most common genes and DNA. For this entry, the V and J calls and clone size follow TCRdb and not the study's own pipeline. Counted in this sample were 300,000 to 450,000 distinct CDR3 sequences; 4.5% to 5.5% of them appeared once. Just over 2.5% of the sample is taken by the ten largest.

The sample here was whole blood, taken in connection with sensitization to the hapten diphenylcyclopropenone (DPC). The receptor was isolated from a woman between 50 and 59 years old with alopecia areata. Some clones in this sample may be carry-over from other donors' samples.

The bases are TGCGCCAGCAGCAACGGACTAGCGGGGGTAGATACGCAGTATTTT. Its translation reads: CASSNGLAGVDTQYF. The V and J segments used are TRBV5-1 and TRBJ2-3, and TRBD2 aligns with 13 junction nucleotides. Via the germline V gene, CDR1 is SGHRS and CDR2 YFSETQ. Inclusive of the bounding cysteine and phenylalanine, the CDR3 is 15 residues long. CDR3 DNA only is kept here, 45 bases in frame from base 1. Clipping removes 4 bases from V and 5 bases from J, with 4 as the unmatched junction base count.